The T cell receptor beta chain under discussion was sequenced for a study of patients and donors after allogeneic stem cell transplantation. TCRdb reprocessed the RT-PCR reads with MiXCR, giving one entry per CDR3 protein. The top ten clones hold around 7.2% of a sample with 400,000 to 500,000 distinct CDR3 sequences, approximately 16% of them seen once. This CDR3 comprises 16 residues. Germline lookup yields CDR1 SGHTA and CDR2 FQGNSA. V was trimmed by 1 base and J by 1 base, leaving 12 bases between them. The receptor was derived from a human donor who was either an allogeneic HSCT recipient or a stem cell or donor lymphocyte infusion donor (not recorded which). It is not recorded whose cells these are; they may come from a transplant donor. This chain joins TRBV7-2 and TRBJ2-3, with D perhaps assigned TRBD1 or TRBD2 (5 bases each). The sequencing sample was made of blood, either unsorted or a sorted T cell fraction (not recorded which). In DNA, the CDR3 is TGTGCCAGCAGCTTAGTTGGGTCGGGGCGCACAGATACGCAGTATTTT. Its translation is CASSLVGSGRTDTQYF.